The rows below give T cell receptor beta chains drawn from one sample of a study of blood T cell repertoires in COVID-19. Profiled with immunoSEQ multiplex PCR; TCRdb holds only in-frame clones, not every one. The sample records about 130,000 clones, over 70% being singletons. Sequenced: peripheral blood. The receptors here all came from a human donor in a cohort sampled during active COVID-19. CDR3s include the opening cysteine and the closing phenylalanine or tryptophan. A D gene is named only where the DNA matches it firmly. Rows may omit the clone size; those that give it use once, few, many or a size class.

d_call: .; j_call: TRBJ2-1; cdr3_length: 13; v_call: TRBV2; clone_size: .; cdr3_nt: TGTGCCAGCAGTGGTCTAGAATACAATGAGCAGTTCTTC; cdr3_aa: CASSGLEYNEQFF
d_call: .; j_call: TRBJ2-5; cdr3_length: 15; v_call: TRBV5-4; clone_size: .; cdr3_nt: TGTGCCAGCAGCTCTGGGGACAAGTACCAAGAGACCCAGTACTTC; cdr3_aa: CASSSGDKYQETQYF
d_call: TRBD1; j_call: TRBJ2-1; cdr3_length: 14; v_call: TRBV5-1; clone_size: .; cdr3_nt: TGCGCCAGCAGCTTGGACAGGGGTGGGGATGAGCAGTTCTTC; cdr3_aa: CASSLDRGGDEQFF
d_call: .; j_call: TRBJ2-3; cdr3_length: 16; v_call: TRBV5-1; clone_size: few; cdr3_nt: TGCGCCAGCAGCTTGGGCGCGCGGGCCACCACAGATACGCAGTATTTT; cdr3_aa: CASSLGARATTDTQYF
d_call: .; j_call: TRBJ1-2; cdr3_length: 15; v_call: TRBV5-4; clone_size: .; cdr3_nt: TGTGCCAGCAGCTTAATGGGGGGAGCTAACTATGGCTACACCTTC; cdr3_aa: CASSLMGGANYGYTF
d_call: .; j_call: TRBJ1-4; cdr3_length: 12; v_call: TRBV30; clone_size: .; cdr3_nt: TGTGCCTGGAGTGTAAGCTATGAAAAACTGTTTTTT; cdr3_aa: CAWSVSYEKLFF
d_call: TRBD2; j_call: TRBJ2-5; cdr3_length: 18; v_call: TRBV7-9; clone_size: .; cdr3_nt: TGTGCCAGCAGCTTAGGGAGGGAGCGGGGGGGCCCCCAAGAGACCCAGTACTTC; cdr3_aa: CASSLGRERGGPQETQYF
d_call: TRBD1; j_call: TRBJ1-1; cdr3_length: 13; v_call: TRBV29-1; clone_size: .; cdr3_nt: TGCAGCGTAGCGGGGACAGGGTACACTGAAGCTTTCTTT; cdr3_aa: CSVAGTGYTEAFF
d_call: .; j_call: TRBJ2-1; cdr3_length: 24; v_call: TRBV19; clone_size: .; cdr3_nt: TGTGCCAGTAGTTTCCGGGACAGGGGTTTGGCTAGCGGGAGGCGGGGGAAGTCCTACAATGAGCAGTTCTTC; cdr3_aa: CASSFRDRGLASGRRGKSYNEQFF
d_call: .; j_call: TRBJ2-7; cdr3_length: 13; v_call: TRBV27; clone_size: few; cdr3_nt: TGTGCCAGCAGTCAGACAGTTACCTACGAGCAGTACTTC; cdr3_aa: CASSQTVTYEQYF
d_call: TRBD1; j_call: TRBJ2-1; cdr3_length: 17; v_call: TRBV6-2/TRBV6-3; clone_size: .; cdr3_nt: TGTGCCAGCAGTTACCTATTCGGGACAGATATTTACAATGAGCAGTTCTTC; cdr3_aa: CASSYLFGTDIYNEQFF
d_call: TRBD1; j_call: TRBJ1-1; cdr3_length: 17; v_call: TRBV6-2/TRBV6-3; clone_size: .; cdr3_nt: TGTGCCAGCAGTTACGAGGACAGGAGGAAGGGGAACACTGAAGCTTTCTTT; cdr3_aa: CASSYEDRRKGNTEAFF
d_call: TRBD2; j_call: TRBJ2-3; cdr3_length: 16; v_call: TRBV5-1; clone_size: .; cdr3_nt: TGCGCCAGCAGCTCCTCGGGGGGACTACTCACAGATACGCAGTATTTT; cdr3_aa: CASSSSGGLLTDTQYF
d_call: .; j_call: TRBJ1-1; cdr3_length: 14; v_call: TRBV6-4; clone_size: few; cdr3_nt: TGTGCCAGCAGTGAAAAGGGGGAAGATACTGAAGCTTTCTTT; cdr3_aa: CASSEKGEDTEAFF
d_call: TRBD1; j_call: TRBJ1-2; cdr3_length: 15; v_call: TRBV9; clone_size: .; cdr3_nt: TGTGCCAGCAGCGTGGAGGGGCAGGGGGGTCGTGGCTACACCTTC; cdr3_aa: CASSVEGQGGRGYTF
d_call: TRBD2; j_call: TRBJ2-1; cdr3_length: 14; v_call: TRBV10-3; clone_size: .; cdr3_nt: TGTGCCATCAGTGTTCTAGCGGAAGTCAATGAGCAGTTCTTC; cdr3_aa: CAISVLAEVNEQFF
d_call: .; j_call: TRBJ2-1; cdr3_length: 14; v_call: TRBV10-3; clone_size: .; cdr3_nt: TGTGCCATCAGTGTAGCTGTAGGACTCAATGAGCAGTTCTTC; cdr3_aa: CAISVAVGLNEQFF
d_call: .; j_call: TRBJ1-6; cdr3_length: 16; v_call: TRBV9; clone_size: few; cdr3_nt: TGTGCCAGCAGCCGTGCGGGGACCTCCTATAATTCACCCCTCCACTTT; cdr3_aa: CASSRAGTSYNSPLHF
d_call: .; j_call: TRBJ2-5; cdr3_length: 15; v_call: TRBV5-4; clone_size: .; cdr3_nt: TGTGCCAGCAGCTCCTTGACGGGAGCACAAGAGACCCAGTACTTC; cdr3_aa: CASSSLTGAQETQYF
d_call: .; j_call: TRBJ1-4; cdr3_length: 13; v_call: TRBV28; clone_size: .; cdr3_nt: TGTGCCAGCAGTTTAGACAGGAATGAAAAACTGTTTTTT; cdr3_aa: CASSLDRNEKLFF
d_call: TRBD2; j_call: TRBJ2-1; cdr3_length: 16; v_call: TRBV7-2; clone_size: .; cdr3_nt: TGTGCCAGCAGCTTAGCGGGACGGACTAGCGGGGGGGAGCAGTTCTTC; cdr3_aa: CASSLAGRTSGGEQFF
d_call: .; j_call: TRBJ1-4; cdr3_length: 16; v_call: TRBV5-1; clone_size: few; cdr3_nt: TGCGCCAGCAGCTTGAACCCCGACAGACAGATCCCGAAACTGTTTTTT; cdr3_aa: CASSLNPDRQIPKLFF
d_call: .; j_call: TRBJ2-1; cdr3_length: 16; v_call: TRBV6-5; clone_size: .; cdr3_nt: TGTGCCAGCAGTTCGCGCTCGGTAGTTTCCTACAATGAGCAGTTCTTC; cdr3_aa: CASSSRSVVSYNEQFF
d_call: TRBD1; j_call: TRBJ2-6; cdr3_length: 16; v_call: TRBV4-2; clone_size: .; cdr3_nt: TGTGCCAGCAGCCCGACAGGGGGGACAGGGGCCAACGTCCTGACTTTC; cdr3_aa: CASSPTGGTGANVLTF
d_call: TRBD1; j_call: TRBJ1-2; cdr3_length: 12; v_call: TRBV6-5; clone_size: once; cdr3_nt: TGTGCCAGCAGGTACAGGGGGCATGGCTACACCTTC; cdr3_aa: CASRYRGHGYTF
d_call: TRBD2; j_call: TRBJ2-5; cdr3_length: 14; v_call: TRBV5-1; clone_size: .; cdr3_nt: TGCGCCAGCAGCGGGACTAGCGGGCCAGAGACCCAGTACTTC; cdr3_aa: CASSGTSGPETQYF
d_call: .; j_call: TRBJ1-5; cdr3_length: 14; v_call: TRBV30; clone_size: .; cdr3_nt: TGTGCCTGGAGTGGGGCACAGGGTAATCAGCCCCAGCATTTT; cdr3_aa: CAWSGAQGNQPQHF
d_call: .; j_call: TRBJ2-5; cdr3_length: 19; v_call: TRBV7-2; clone_size: .; cdr3_nt: TGTGCCAGCAGCTTAGAGCTTGGGTTCGGCTTACTAGTAGGGGAGACCCAGTACTTC; cdr3_aa: CASSLELGFGLLVGETQYF
d_call: TRBD1; j_call: TRBJ2-2; cdr3_length: 16; v_call: TRBV5-1; clone_size: .; cdr3_nt: TGCGCCAGCAGCTTGCCCAGGACAGGGGGAACCGGGGAGCTGTTTTTT; cdr3_aa: CASSLPRTGGTGELFF
d_call: .; j_call: TRBJ2-3; cdr3_length: 14; v_call: TRBV7-2; clone_size: .; cdr3_nt: TGTGCCAGCAGCTTACGAGCGGGCGTAGATACGCAGTATTTT; cdr3_aa: CASSLRAGVDTQYF
d_call: TRBD1; j_call: TRBJ2-7; cdr3_length: 14; v_call: TRBV12-5; clone_size: .; cdr3_nt: TGTGCTAGTGGTAAAACAGGGGGCAATTACGAGCAGTACTTC; cdr3_aa: CASGKTGGNYEQYF
d_call: TRBD1; j_call: TRBJ1-4; cdr3_length: 15; v_call: TRBV19; clone_size: .; cdr3_nt: TGTGCCAGTACCCAGACCGACAGGGGAGTTGAAAAACTGTTTTTT; cdr3_aa: CASTQTDRGVEKLFF
d_call: .; j_call: TRBJ1-2; cdr3_length: 13; v_call: TRBV11-2; clone_size: .; cdr3_nt: TGTGCCAGCAGCTTTGACAGGAACTATGGCTACACCTTC; cdr3_aa: CASSFDRNYGYTF
d_call: TRBD1; j_call: TRBJ1-1; cdr3_length: 13; v_call: TRBV29-1; clone_size: .; cdr3_nt: TGCAGCGGTAGCGGGACAGGGGGCACTGAAGCTTTCTTT; cdr3_aa: CSGSGTGGTEAFF
d_call: TRBD1; j_call: TRBJ2-3; cdr3_length: 16; v_call: TRBV5-8; clone_size: .; cdr3_nt: TGTGCCAGCAGACTAAGGACAGGGGAGGTAGGGGATACGCAGTATTTT; cdr3_aa: CASRLRTGEVGDTQYF
d_call: TRBD1; j_call: TRBJ1-5; cdr3_length: 14; v_call: TRBV2; clone_size: .; cdr3_nt: TGTGCCAGCAGTGGGGGGACAGGGAGGGAACCCCAGCATTTT; cdr3_aa: CASSGGTGREPQHF
d_call: .; j_call: TRBJ1-1; cdr3_length: 14; v_call: TRBV6-5; clone_size: .; cdr3_nt: TGTGCCAGCAGGGGAGGGACCATGAACACTGAAGCTTTCTTT; cdr3_aa: CASRGGTMNTEAFF
d_call: .; j_call: TRBJ2-7; cdr3_length: 13; v_call: TRBV6-2/TRBV6-3; clone_size: .; cdr3_nt: TGTGCCAGCAGTGAGACACCAAATTACGAGCAGTACTTC; cdr3_aa: CASSETPNYEQYF
d_call: TRBD1; j_call: TRBJ1-5; cdr3_length: 14; v_call: TRBV19; clone_size: .; cdr3_nt: TGTGCCAGTAGTACGGACAGGGCGGGTCAGCCCCAGCATTTT; cdr3_aa: CASSTDRAGQPQHF
d_call: TRBD1; j_call: TRBJ2-5; cdr3_length: 14; v_call: TRBV7-8; clone_size: .; cdr3_nt: TGTGCCAGCAGCCACGGACAGGGAAGAGAGACCCAGTACTTC; cdr3_aa: CASSHGQGRETQYF
d_call: TRBD1; j_call: TRBJ1-2; cdr3_length: 14; v_call: TRBV5-4; clone_size: .; cdr3_nt: TGTGCCAGCAGTCATAGGACAGGGGTATATGGCTACACCTTC; cdr3_aa: CASSHRTGVYGYTF